This T cell receptor (beta chain) was retrieved from a study of follicular helper T cells after annual influenza vaccination. Generated by immunoSEQ multiplex PCR, the TCRdb table keeps only in-frame clones and is missing some. The sample carries around 15,000 clones, roughly 80% recorded once. Time point of the sample: 2014-2015 season, 7 days after vaccination. Non-naive CD4+CXCR5+PD-1+ cTfh were sorted into ICOS+CD38+ and ICOS-CD38- fractions. This clone was detected only once. CDR1 is SGHTA and CDR2 is FQGNSA in the germline V gene. The CDR3 is 13 amino acids. Deletions cut 5 bases from V and 7 bases from J, with 15 bases between.

The J gene is TRBJ2-7, the V gene TRBV7-2; D perhaps matches TRBD2 (6 bases). The TCR originated in an adult who received the influenza vaccine. The sample was CXCR5+ CD38- circulating T follicular helper cells from blood, taken 7 days after influenza vaccination. Sample subset: circulating Tfh, non-naive CD4+CXCR5+PD-1+ (ICOS+CD38+ or ICOS-CD38-). The CDR3 reads CASSASGVWEQYF. In DNA form, the CDR3 reads TGTGCCAGCAGCGCCTCGGGGGTTTGGGAGCAGTACTTC.